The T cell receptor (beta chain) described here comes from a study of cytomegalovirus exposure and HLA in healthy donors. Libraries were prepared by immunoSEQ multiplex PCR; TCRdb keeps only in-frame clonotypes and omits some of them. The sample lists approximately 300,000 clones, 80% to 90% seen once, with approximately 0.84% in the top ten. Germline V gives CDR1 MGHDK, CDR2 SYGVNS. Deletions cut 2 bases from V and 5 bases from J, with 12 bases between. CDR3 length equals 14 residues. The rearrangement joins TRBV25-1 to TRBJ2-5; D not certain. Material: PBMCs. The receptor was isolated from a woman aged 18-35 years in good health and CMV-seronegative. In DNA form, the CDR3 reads TGTGCCAGCAGTGAAAGCACGGTGGTGGAGACCCAGTACTTC. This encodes CASSESTVVETQYF.